The subject of this entry is one T cell receptor beta chain. The antigen it binds to is not known. Library creation used the immunoSEQ multiplex PCR assay. A mixture of 60 forward primers for TCR Vbeta segments and 13 reverse primers for TCR Jbeta segments was used in the multiplex PCR. A multiplex PCR assay on genomic DNA amplified the CDR3 region of rearranged TCR beta genes. The amplified TCR beta libraries were sequenced on the Illumina HiSeq System as 87-base-pair reads. The authors processed their data as follows. Across the 640 or so repertoires, a later analysis counted tens of millions of unique TCR beta chains, some 11 million of which were shared by at least two donors. To remove PCR and sequencing errors, raw reads were error-corrected and collapsed into unique sequences using a nearest-neighbor algorithm that merged closely related sequences. Alignment of CDR3 sequences to IMGT reference sequences was used to assign V, D and J gene segments. For a sequence to be retained, a match of at least six nucleotides was required to both a V gene segment and a J gene segment. Rearrangements were called productive when the CDR3 lacked stop codons and stayed in frame with V and J; all others were non-productive. CDR3 was defined according to IMGT convention as the region running from the second conserved V-encoded cysteine to the conserved J-encoded phenylalanine. Sequences without an unambiguous match to a single V gene segment were excluded from the earlier analysis of a few hundred of the donors. In an earlier analysis of roughly 500 of the donors, V segments were called functional above 56.7% productive rearrangements and were called segregating when the between-donor standard deviation exceeded 5%. A statistical classification framework was developed to diagnose cytomegalovirus status using the catalog of TCR beta chain sequences. A later analysis assigned V and J genes by comparing TCR nucleotide sequences with IMGT/GENE-DB human TR gene sequences. Using the TCRdist pipeline, a later analysis assigned CDR3 sequences along with most-parsimonious VDJ recombination scenarios. A later analysis defined each TCR beta chain by its CDR3 amino acid sequence plus V-gene family, and excluded reads lacking a unique V-gene family. To address suspected cross-contamination and a sequencing artifact, a later analysis removed under 600 highly shared, low-generation-probability nucleotide sequences. In a later analysis, a clonal expansion index was calculated for each public chain from normalized within-repertoire ranks of inferred template counts. In a later analysis, generation probabilities were computed with a VDJ recombination model fitted to out-of-frame rearrangements, and the resulting probabilities were checked against IGoR. Hypergeometric tests were used in a later analysis to score TCR-TCR, TCR-HLA and TCR-CMV co-occurrence, with a repertoire-size bias correction applied to the TCR pairs. In a later analysis, false discovery rates were estimated by permuting HLA or CMV assignments 20 times. A later analysis grouped co-occurring TCRs with DBSCAN, adding TCRdist sequence similarity when clustering within HLA-allele-positive subsets. Co-occurrence clustering excluded repertoires with fewer than 30,000 or more than 120,000 public chains, plus five with anomalous nucleotide sharing. The source is immuneACCESS, and TCRdb retained only in-frame sequences with V and J called. Part of the clones is not carried over; for the studies checked, unresolved V genes explain less than half of this, and the remainder is unexplained. V and J calls and clone size are those listed in that table; D and trimming were worked out from the DNA. This specimen's table enumerates 100,000 to 150,000 clones. The top ten clonotypes cover approximately 1.6% of the sample.

This sample was included in a study of cytomegalovirus exposure and HLA in healthy donors (dated by TCRdb to about 2017). About the full investigation: An earlier analysis of roughly 500 of the donors reported 276 Gb of sequence data and 120 million or so unique TCR beta sequences from around 200 million T cells. Class I and class II HLA loci were covered by the typing at four-digit resolution. Alongside the repertoire data, information on donor age, sex, ethnicity and CMV serostatus was compiled. Typing coverage differed by locus: A, B, C, DRB1 and DQB1 were typed in about 629-640 donors, DQA1 in 522, DPA1 in some 610, and DPB1 in approximately 450. In the later analysis, no new phenotypic data were used to find candidate immune exposures; instead, reliance was placed on TCR beta sequences and their occurrence across donors. Every discovery cohort repertoire had been produced on one sequencing platform. A separate validation cohort of over 95 different subjects was used in addition to the approximately 670-subject first cohort. Among the roughly 400 genotyped donors, more than 70% belonged to the genetic ancestry cluster associated with self-reported Caucasian donors. The study aimed to test whether signatures of past pathogen exposure could be identified by cataloging public T cell receptors. Among about 400 genotyped donors of the cohort, an average of around 250,000 unique TCR beta nucleotide sequences was sequenced per donor, of which approximately 19% were non-productive. An earlier analysis of roughly 600 of the donors used high-throughput TCR beta sequencing to judge whether each TCR beta V gene segment behaved as functional or pseudogenic. An early release covering 550 to 700 HLA-typed donors comprised 300 to 350 gigabases of sequencing data and around 85 million unique TCR sequences. To study patterns of TCR occurrence, a later analysis re-analyzed previously published TCR beta repertoires from 650 to 750 donors and added high-resolution HLA genotyping. A few DR-DQ haplotypes were handled as single units for association and clustering because linkage in the cohort was strong. To predict cytomegalovirus infection status, the study combined high-throughput TCR immunosequencing, statistical association of individual TCRs with disease status, and machine learning. A later genetic analysis took genome-wide SNP genotypes for about three fifths of the 666 donors and used that subset as a discovery cohort. Using immunosequencing, the study profiled T cell repertoires from roughly 650 subjects and related those repertoires to cytomegalovirus serostatus.

The cohort comprised 670 or so healthy bone marrow donors. At the time of sampling, every cohort member was nominally healthy, though immune exposures that went unrecorded were likely present. The donor was CMV seronegative and belonged to the group of 320 or so seronegative cohort members. A peripheral blood sample was provided by each donor, and peripheral blood mononuclear cells were used for TCR beta sequencing. Genomic DNA extraction from the blood cell samples was performed with the Qiagen DNeasy Blood Extraction Kit. The germline V gene (reference sequence) provides CDR1 SEHNR and CDR2 FQNEAQ. V is pared back by 1 base and J by 4 bases, with 10 bases lying between the germline termini. The CDR3 starts with the cysteine, ends with the phenylalanine, and has 14 residues. Just CDR3 DNA is preserved here, 42 bases in frame from base 1. What the authors observed across the whole study: Because HLA typing was missing for some donors at each locus, association tests included only the typed subset. Some IMGT-functional V segments, including TRBV6-2 and TRBV6-3, could not be told apart with the 87-base-pair reads, so those segments were excluded. Most TCR sequences were observed very rarely across donors, whereas some public TCRs were present in many individuals. Correlated functional status among segregating V segments might reflect linkage disequilibrium, but an unknown experimental factor could not be ruled out. At a false discovery rate of 0.05, a later analysis linked 16,951 TCR beta sequences to specific HLA alleles. Most CMV-associated TCR beta chains appeared to be HLA-restricted in a later analysis, and the HLA associations seemed to be driven largely by CMV exposure. Immune exposure information for the cohort was limited to CMV serostatus. A cluster of highly shared sequence variants was judged likely to be a technical artifact of the sequencing pipeline. According to a later analysis, TCR association rates differed among HLA loci, with DRB1 alleles showing the most associated TCRs and HLA-C alleles showing the fewest. When HLA alleles, especially DR and DQ, strongly co-occurred, TCR associations were difficult to assign to individual alleles. In this cohort, only TCR beta chains were sequenced, and detectable features were limited by the absence of alpha or paired-chain data. A further reported finding was that TCR beta sequences accurately predicted the HLA-A and HLA-B alleles for most subjects in the first cohort. The authors suggested that the approach could potentially be extended to other disease states and immunological phenotypes. In the study, roughly 160 TCR beta chains were listed as associated with cytomegalovirus. Compared with the roughly 720-donor mean, donors in an Asian-associated ancestry cluster had fewer N-insertions in productive TCRs, according to a later genetic analysis. Roughly uniform sequencing depth across donors was assumed in presence/absence analyses, although this assumption may not hold. In an earlier analysis of 587 of the donors, most TCR beta V segments appeared in productive rearrangements about 87% or about 30% of the time, broadly matching IMGT annotations. Cytomegalovirus status was reported to be diagnosed by the classifier with high specificity and sensitivity in both the original and validation cohorts. An association between a missense DCLRE1C variant and V-gene and J-gene trimming of TCR beta chains was found in a later genetic analysis and replicated in an independent cohort. Fewer than 20 rarely observed V segments, including chromosome 9 orphons, were excluded from the earlier analysis of almost 600 of the donors because counts were too low. In vitro tests confirmed that a few of the cytomegalovirus-associated TCR beta chains recognize cytomegalovirus antigens. A later analysis reported that several top co-occurrence clusters appeared linked to parvovirus B19, influenza, CMV and Epstein-Barr virus. A later analysis found that HLA-associated TCR beta chains were more clonally expanded and had lower generation probabilities than equally common non-associated chains.

This sequence originates from a man younger than 35 in good health and CMV-seronegative. The V and J segments used are TRBV7-9 and TRBJ2-5; the D gene is perhaps TRBD1, from 5 matching bases. Material: PBMCs. The nucleotides read TGTGCCAGCAGCTTAGGGGTGCAGGGAGAGACCCAGTACTTC. This encodes CASSLGVQGETQYF.